This record concerns one TCR beta chain sequence. This receptor's antigen is unknown. No much larger clone exists at a distance of one base, and base qualities are not known. The CDR1 and CDR2 encoded by the germline V gene (reference sequence) are GTSNPN and SVGIG. The trim is 5 bases for V and 1 base for J, with a gap of 14 bases between the germline ends. From the cysteine up to the phenylalanine, the CDR3 has a length of 14 residues. Only the CDR3 DNA stays, 42 bases, in frame from base 1. Library preparation used the immunoSEQ multiplex PCR assay. For the multiplex PCR, a mixture combining 60 forward primers for TCR Vbeta segments and 13 reverse primers for TCR Jbeta segments was used. The CDR3 region of rearranged TCR beta genes was amplified from genomic DNA with a multiplex PCR assay. Amplified TCR beta libraries were sequenced as 87-base-pair reads on the Illumina HiSeq System. Regarding the original processing steps: A later analysis counted 75 million to 100 million unique TCR beta chains across the 640 or so repertoires, and about 10 million of these chains were shared by at least two donors. Raw reads were error-corrected and collapsed into unique sequences with a nearest-neighbor algorithm that merged closely related sequences to remove PCR and sequencing errors. V, D and J gene segments were assigned by aligning CDR3 sequences to IMGT reference sequences. For a sequence to be retained, a match of at least six nucleotides to both a V gene segment and a J gene segment was required. Rearrangements were called productive when the CDR3 lacked stop codons and stayed in frame with V and J; all others were non-productive. CDR3 was defined by IMGT convention, running from the second conserved V-encoded cysteine to the conserved J-encoded phenylalanine. In an earlier analysis of around 600 of the donors, sequences lacking an unambiguous match to a single V gene segment were excluded. An earlier analysis of approximately 590 of the donors called V segments functional above 56.7% productive rearrangements and segregating when the between-donor standard deviation exceeded 5%. A statistical classification framework was built for diagnosing cytomegalovirus status from the catalog of TCR beta chain sequences. A later analysis assigned V and J genes by comparing TCR nucleotide sequences with IMGT/GENE-DB human TR gene sequences. In a later analysis, CDR3 sequences and most-parsimonious VDJ recombination scenarios were assigned using the TCRdist pipeline. In a later analysis, each TCR beta chain was defined by its CDR3 amino acid sequence together with its V-gene family, and reads lacking a unique V-gene family were excluded. In a later analysis, 500 to 700 highly shared, low-generation-probability nucleotide sequences were removed to address suspected cross-contamination and a sequencing artifact. In a later analysis, a clonal expansion index for each public chain was calculated from normalized within-repertoire ranks of inferred template counts. In a later analysis, generation probabilities were computed using a VDJ recombination model fitted to out-of-frame rearrangements, and the results were checked against IGoR. Hypergeometric tests were used in a later analysis to score TCR-TCR, TCR-HLA and TCR-CMV co-occurrence, with a repertoire-size bias correction applied to the TCR pairs. False discovery rates were estimated in a later analysis by permuting HLA or CMV assignments 20 times. In a later analysis, co-occurring TCRs were grouped with DBSCAN, and TCRdist sequence similarity was added when clustering was performed within HLA-allele-positive subsets. Repertoires with fewer than 30,000 or more than 120,000 public chains were left out of co-occurrence clustering, as were five repertoires with anomalous nucleotide sharing. Drawn from immuneACCESS, this table holds only the in-frame rearrangements with V and J called that TCRdb kept. Clones are partly lost; checked studies trace under half to an unresolved V gene and leave the rest unexplained. From that table come the V and J calls and clone size; the DNA was used to work out D and trimming. This sample lists 150,000 or so clones; about two thirds were detected once. The ten biggest clones cover approximately 1.8% of the sample.

The cohort consisted of 666 healthy bone marrow donors. Cohort members were all nominally healthy when sampled, although unrecorded immune exposures were likely present. The donor was CMV seronegative and belonged to the group of 352 seronegative cohort members. A peripheral blood sample was collected from each donor, and TCR beta sequencing was performed on peripheral blood mononuclear cells. Genomic DNA extraction from the blood cell samples was performed with the Qiagen DNeasy Blood Extraction Kit. The data are from a study of cytomegalovirus exposure and HLA in healthy donors (dated by TCRdb to 2016 to 2017). At the level of the whole study: An earlier analysis of roughly 500 of the donors reported about 300 Gb of sequence data and 95 million to 140 million unique TCR beta sequences obtained from some 170 million T cells. Donor age, sex, ethnicity and CMV serostatus were compiled alongside the repertoire data. Roughly 300 gigabases of sequencing data and around 85 million unique TCR sequences made up an early release that covered several hundred HLA-typed donors. In a later analysis, previously published TCR beta repertoires from hundreds of donors were re-analyzed and high-resolution HLA genotyping was added so that TCR occurrence patterns could be studied. The aim of the study was to test whether cataloging public T cell receptors could identify signatures of past pathogen exposure. HLA typing covered class I and class II loci at four-digit resolution. Of the roughly 390 genotyped donors, over 80% were placed in the genetic ancestry cluster associated with self-reported Caucasian donors. Five DR-DQ haplotypes were handled as single units for association and clustering, since linkage in the cohort was strong. On average, roughly 250,000 unique TCR beta nucleotide sequences were sequenced per donor among some 420 genotyped donors of the cohort, with about 19% of those sequences being non-productive. The T cell repertoires of some 700 subjects were profiled by immunosequencing and related to cytomegalovirus serostatus. A later genetic analysis used genome-wide SNP genotypes for about 55% of the 666 donors, treating that subset as a discovery cohort. The number of typed donors differed by locus: about 629-640 for A, B, C, DRB1 and DQB1; approximately 520 for DQA1; 606 for DPA1; and some 450 for DPB1. All discovery cohort repertoires had been generated on a single sequencing platform. An earlier analysis of about 620 of the donors applied high-throughput TCR beta sequencing to assess whether each TCR beta V gene segment acted as functional or pseudogenic. In addition to the first cohort of 500 to 850 subjects, a separate validation cohort of 100 to 150 different subjects was used. In the later analysis, no new phenotypic data were used to find candidate immune exposures; instead, reliance was placed on TCR beta sequences and their occurrence across donors. The study combined high-throughput TCR immunosequencing, statistical association of individual TCRs with disease status, and machine learning to predict cytomegalovirus infection status. On the study overall, not on this receptor specifically: Because HLA typing was unavailable for some donors at each locus, only the typed subset was used in association tests. Some IMGT-functional V segments, including TRBV6-2 and TRBV6-3, could not be told apart with the 87-base-pair reads, so those segments were excluded. Assigning TCR associations to individual alleles was difficult when HLA alleles, especially DR and DQ, strongly co-occurred. While some public TCRs were present in many individuals, most TCR sequences turned up only very rarely across donors. A cluster of highly shared sequence variants was judged likely to represent a technical artifact of the sequencing pipeline. According to a later genetic analysis, donors in an Asian-associated ancestry cluster had fewer N-insertions in productive TCRs than the approximately 690-donor mean. The cohort was sequenced for TCR beta chains only, and without alpha or paired-chain data the features that could be detected were limited. According to a later analysis, most CMV-associated TCR beta chains appeared to be HLA-restricted, and the HLA associations seemed to be driven largely by CMV exposure. Several of the top co-occurrence clusters appeared to be linked to parvovirus B19, influenza, CMV and Epstein-Barr virus, according to a later analysis. According to the authors, the approach could potentially be generalized to other disease states and immunological phenotypes. Linkage disequilibrium might explain the correlated functional status among segregating V segments, but an unknown experimental factor could not be ruled out. A later analysis found that HLA-associated TCR beta chains were more clonally expanded and had lower generation probabilities than equally common non-associated chains. Specific HLA alleles were associated with 18,000 or so TCR beta sequences at a false discovery rate of 0.05 in a later analysis. A later analysis found that TCR association rates varied across HLA loci, with DRB1 alleles showing the most associated TCRs and HLA-C alleles the fewest. A further reported finding was that TCR beta sequences accurately predicted the HLA-A and HLA-B alleles for most subjects in the first cohort. In an earlier analysis of approximately 590 of the donors, most TCR beta V segments were observed in productive rearrangements about 87% or about 30% of the time, broadly matching IMGT annotations. In vitro tests confirmed that a few of the cytomegalovirus-associated TCR beta chains recognize cytomegalovirus antigens. The study listed 164 TCR beta chains as associated with cytomegalovirus. The classifier was reported to diagnose cytomegalovirus status with high specificity and sensitivity in both the original and validation cohorts. The earlier analysis of fewer than 750 of the donors excluded roughly 17 rarely observed V segments, including chromosome 9 orphons, because counts were too low. A later genetic analysis associated a missense DCLRE1C variant with V-gene and J-gene trimming of TCR beta chains, and an independent cohort replicated the association. Immune exposure information for the cohort was limited to CMV serostatus. Sequencing depth was assumed to be roughly uniform across donors in the presence/absence analyses, though that assumption may not hold.

The TCR comes from a young woman in good health and CMV-seronegative. Recombination connected TRBV30 to TRBJ1-2; perhaps TRBD1 is the D gene, with 5 bases matching. Sequencing was carried out using PBMCs. The nucleotide sequence reads as follows: TGTGCCTGGGGTAGGGACTCGGTTAACTATGGCTACACCTTC. Its translation is CAWGRDSVNYGYTF.